The clone carrying this TCR beta chain was counted between two and nine times. The source of the sample is a study of blood T cells in healthy people across ages. Overall study context: T cells yielded about one barcoded beta molecule per two cells through template switching.

The authors extracted at least 5 micrograms of total RNA per sample. Per the germline V gene, CDR1 is DFQATT and CDR2 is SNEGSKA (reference sequence). There are 17 residues in the CDR3. The V and J ends lost 0 bases and 4 bases, in that order; junction bases with no gene match: 7. It was with a sample-barcoded 5' primer and a J-beta primer mix that a second PCR of about 7 to 12 cycles was run. A template-switch adaptor containing 12 random nucleotides labeled each cDNA molecule. CDR3-containing paired-end reads numbering at least 2.5 million came from each sample. In TCRdb, the 5' RACE reads were re-called with MiXCR into one record per CDR3 protein. The sample lists 600,000 or so distinct CDR3 sequences; around 21% were seen once.

V is TRBV20-1 and J is TRBJ2-2, with TRBD2 identical over 11 bases. Sequenced sample: blood. This receptor was taken from an older man in good health. The CDR3 region has the DNA TGCAGTGCTAGAGATCTCATAGCGGGAGGGCCCACCGGGGAGCTGTTTTTT. Protein: CSARDLIAGGPTGELFF.